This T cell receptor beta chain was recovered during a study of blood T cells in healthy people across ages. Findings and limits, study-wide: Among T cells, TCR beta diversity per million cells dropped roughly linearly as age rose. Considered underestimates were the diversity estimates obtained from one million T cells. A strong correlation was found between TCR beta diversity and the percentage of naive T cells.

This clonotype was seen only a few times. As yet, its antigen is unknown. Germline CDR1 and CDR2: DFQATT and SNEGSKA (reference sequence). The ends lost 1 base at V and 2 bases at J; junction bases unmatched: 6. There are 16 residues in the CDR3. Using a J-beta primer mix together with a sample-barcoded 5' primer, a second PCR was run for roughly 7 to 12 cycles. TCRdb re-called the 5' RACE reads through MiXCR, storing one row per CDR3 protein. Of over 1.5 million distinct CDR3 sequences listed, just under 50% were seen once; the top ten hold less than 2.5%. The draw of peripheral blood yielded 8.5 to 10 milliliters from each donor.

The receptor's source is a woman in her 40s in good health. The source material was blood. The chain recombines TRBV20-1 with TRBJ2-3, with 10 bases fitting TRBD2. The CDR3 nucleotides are TGCAGTGCTAGAGTAACTAGCGGGGCCCTCACAGATACGCAGTATTTT. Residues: CSARVTSGALTDTQYF.